The table lists the clone carrying this T cell receptor (beta chain) with a few counts. The data were taken from a study of shared clonotypes between healthy human individuals. Among the unsorted PBMC samples, replicate PCRs used about 310 ng DNA, roughly 30,000 T cell genomes. Unsorted PBMC DNA sequencing spanned ten immunoSEQ deep assay plates. In the authors' workflow: ImmunoSEQ only sent back junction sequences with no quality scores, so filtering was done differently. Generated by immunoSEQ multiplex PCR, the TCRdb table keeps only in-frame clones and is missing some. V and J calls and clone size are given by that table; D and trimming were obtained from the DNA. The table shows about half a million clones, with approximately 79% occurring only once. The V and J ends lost 1 base and 3 bases, in that order; junction bases with no gene match: 4. The CDR3 sequence is 16 residues long. CDR1 is MNHEY and CDR2 is SMNVEV in the germline V gene (reference sequence).

Caucasian adults living in Nashville, Tennessee, provided all samples. The chain combines TRBV27 with TRBJ2-2; 8 positions match TRBD2. The sequence derives from a woman aged 40 to 50 in good health. Some clones in this sample may be carry-over from other donors' samples. The sample taken for sequencing was PBMCs. This chain's CDR3 is CASSLFSGTDTGELFF. The CDR3 region has the DNA TGTGCCAGCAGTTTATTTAGCGGGACGGACACCGGGGAGCTGTTTTTT.